Reported below is one TCR beta chain. The data belong to a study of PD-L1 blockade in urothelial cancer. Measured with immunoSEQ multiplex PCR; TCRdb has only the in-frame clones, and not every one. The sample includes under 35,000 clones, about 90% seen only once; the top ten take approximately 3.7%. The sequenced sample was PBMCs, obtained around atezolizumab (anti-PD-L1) treatment. The sequence came from a man aged 50 to 60 with urothelial cancer.

Written as DNA, the CDR3 is TGTGCCAGTCGCGGACAGCGAAAGGATACTAACTATGGCTACACCTTC. Encoded protein: CASRGQRKDTNYGYTF. J is TRBJ1-2 and V is TRBV19, with a weak D call TRBD1 (6 bases). CDR3 length: 16 amino acids. From germline, CDR1 is LNHDA and CDR2 SQIVND (reference sequence). V was cut by 8 bases and J by 0 bases, with 19 bases left in between.